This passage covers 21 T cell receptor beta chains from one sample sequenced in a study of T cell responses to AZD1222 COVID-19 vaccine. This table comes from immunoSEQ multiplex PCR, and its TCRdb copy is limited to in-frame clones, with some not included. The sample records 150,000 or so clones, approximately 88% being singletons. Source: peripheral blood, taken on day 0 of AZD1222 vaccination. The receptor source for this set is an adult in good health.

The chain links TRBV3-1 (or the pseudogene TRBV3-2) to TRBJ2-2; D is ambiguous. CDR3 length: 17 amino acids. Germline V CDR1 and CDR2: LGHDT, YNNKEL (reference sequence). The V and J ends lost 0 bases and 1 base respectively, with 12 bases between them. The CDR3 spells CASSQDTISWNTGELFF. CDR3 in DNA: TGTGCCAGCAGCCAAGATACTATCTCATGGAACACCGGGGAGCTGTTTTTT.

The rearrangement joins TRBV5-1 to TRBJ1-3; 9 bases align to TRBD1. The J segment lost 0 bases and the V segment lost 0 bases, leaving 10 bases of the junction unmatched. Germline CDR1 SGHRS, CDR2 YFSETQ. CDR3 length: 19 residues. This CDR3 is CASSLEQGTGRLSGNTIYF. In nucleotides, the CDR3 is TGCGCCAGCAGCTTGGAACAGGGGACAGGGCGCCTCTCTGGAAACACCATATATTTT.

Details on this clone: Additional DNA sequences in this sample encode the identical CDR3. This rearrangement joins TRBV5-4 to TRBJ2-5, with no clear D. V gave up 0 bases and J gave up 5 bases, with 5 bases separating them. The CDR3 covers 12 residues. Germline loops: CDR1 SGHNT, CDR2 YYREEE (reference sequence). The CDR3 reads CASSLGAETQYF. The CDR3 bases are TGTGCCAGCAGCTTGGGGGCTGAGACCCAGTACTTC.

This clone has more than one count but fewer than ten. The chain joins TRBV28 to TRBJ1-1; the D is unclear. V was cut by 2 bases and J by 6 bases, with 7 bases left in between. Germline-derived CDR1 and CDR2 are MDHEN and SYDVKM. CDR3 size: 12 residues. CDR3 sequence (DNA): TGTGCCAGCAGTTTACTCGTATCTGAAGCTTTCTTT. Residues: CASSLLVSEAFF.

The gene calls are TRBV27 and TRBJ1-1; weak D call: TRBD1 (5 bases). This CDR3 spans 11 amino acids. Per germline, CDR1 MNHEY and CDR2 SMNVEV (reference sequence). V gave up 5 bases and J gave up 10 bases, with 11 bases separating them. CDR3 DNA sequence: TGTGCCAGCAGTACAGGCGACCGAGCTTTCTTT. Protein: CASSTGDRAFF.

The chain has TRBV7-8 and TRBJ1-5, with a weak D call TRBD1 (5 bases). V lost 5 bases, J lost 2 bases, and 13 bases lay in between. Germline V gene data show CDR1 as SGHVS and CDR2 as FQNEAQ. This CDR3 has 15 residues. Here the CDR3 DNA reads TGTGCCAGCAGCCAGAGGGGTAGCGGCAATCAGCCCCAGCATTTT. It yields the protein CASSQRGSGNQPQHF.

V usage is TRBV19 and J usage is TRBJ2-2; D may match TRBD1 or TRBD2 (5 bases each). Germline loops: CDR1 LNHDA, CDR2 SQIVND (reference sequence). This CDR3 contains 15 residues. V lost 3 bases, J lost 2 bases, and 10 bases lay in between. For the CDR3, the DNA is TGTGCCAGTAGTATTGGGACGGTTAACACCGGGGAGCTGTTTTTT. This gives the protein CASSIGTVNTGELFF.

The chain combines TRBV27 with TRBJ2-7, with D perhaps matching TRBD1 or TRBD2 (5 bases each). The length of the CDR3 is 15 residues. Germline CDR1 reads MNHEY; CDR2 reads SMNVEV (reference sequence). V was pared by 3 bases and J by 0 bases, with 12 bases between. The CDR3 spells CASSLGTISSYEQYF. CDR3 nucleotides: TGTGCCAGCAGTTTGGGGACCATCAGCTCCTACGAGCAGTACTTC.

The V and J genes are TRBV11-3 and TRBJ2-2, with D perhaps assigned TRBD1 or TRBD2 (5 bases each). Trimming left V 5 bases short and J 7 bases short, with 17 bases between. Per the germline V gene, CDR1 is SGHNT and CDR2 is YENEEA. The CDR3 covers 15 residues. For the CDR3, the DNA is TGTGCCAGCAGCAGAATAGAGGGGAAAGGCGGGGAGCTGTTTTTT. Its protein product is CASSRIEGKGGELFF.

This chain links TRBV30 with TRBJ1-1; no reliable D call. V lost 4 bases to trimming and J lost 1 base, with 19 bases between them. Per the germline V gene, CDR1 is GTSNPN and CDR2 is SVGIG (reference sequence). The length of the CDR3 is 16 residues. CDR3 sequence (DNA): TGTGCCTGGAAACGGGTGTTTCGAGTAGGGAACACTGAAGCTTTCTTT. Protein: CAWKRVFRVGNTEAFF.

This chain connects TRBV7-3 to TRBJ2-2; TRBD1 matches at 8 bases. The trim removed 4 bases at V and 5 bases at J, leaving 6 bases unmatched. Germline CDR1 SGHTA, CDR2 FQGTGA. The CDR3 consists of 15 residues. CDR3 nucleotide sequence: TGTGCCAGCAGCTCCAGACAGGGGCAAACCGGGGAGCTGTTTTTT. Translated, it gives CASSSRQGQTGELFF. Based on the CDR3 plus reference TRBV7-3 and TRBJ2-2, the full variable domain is GAGVSQTPSNKVTEKGKYVELRCDPISGHTALYWYRQSLGQGPEFLIYFQGTGAADDSGLPNDRFFAVRPEGSVSTLKIQRTERGDSAVYLCASSSRQGQTGELFFGEGSRLTVL.

The DNA for the CDR3 is TGTGCCAGCAGTTACTCTGAGGAGGGGGCCCCAGATACGCAGTATTTT. It yields the protein CASSYSEEGAPDTQYF. The rearrangement joins TRBV6-5 to TRBJ2-3; D is perhaps TRBD1 (7 bases). Per germline, CDR1 MNHEY and CDR2 SVGAGI. The V end lost 0 bases, the J end lost 4 bases, and 14 bases lay between the germline ends. This CDR3 region has 16 residues.

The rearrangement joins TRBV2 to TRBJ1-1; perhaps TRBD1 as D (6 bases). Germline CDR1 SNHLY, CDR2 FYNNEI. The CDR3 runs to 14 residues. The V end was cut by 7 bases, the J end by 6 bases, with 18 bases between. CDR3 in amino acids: CASIRDTGGSEAFF. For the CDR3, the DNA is TGTGCCAGCATACGGGACACCGGAGGCTCTGAAGCTTTCTTT.

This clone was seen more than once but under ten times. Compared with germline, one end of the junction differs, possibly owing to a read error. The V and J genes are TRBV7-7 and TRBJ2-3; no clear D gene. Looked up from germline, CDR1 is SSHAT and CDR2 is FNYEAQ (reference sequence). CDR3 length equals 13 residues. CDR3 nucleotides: TGTGCTAGCAGCTTAGACCGCACAGATACGCAGTATTTT. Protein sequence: CASSLDRTDTQYF.

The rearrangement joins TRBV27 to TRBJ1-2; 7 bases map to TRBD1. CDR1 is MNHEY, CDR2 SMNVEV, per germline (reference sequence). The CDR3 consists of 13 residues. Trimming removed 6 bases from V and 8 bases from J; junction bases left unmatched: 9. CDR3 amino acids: CASSKGALAGYTF. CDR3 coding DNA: TGTGCCAGCAGCAAGGGGGCATTAGCAGGCTACACCTTC.

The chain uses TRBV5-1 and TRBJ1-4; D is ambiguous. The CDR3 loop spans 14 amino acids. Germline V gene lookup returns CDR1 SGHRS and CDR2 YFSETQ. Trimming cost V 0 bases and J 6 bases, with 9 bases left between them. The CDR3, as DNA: TGCGCCAGCAGCTTGGGTCTCCAGGATGAAAAACTGTTTTTT. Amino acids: CASSLGLQDEKLFF.

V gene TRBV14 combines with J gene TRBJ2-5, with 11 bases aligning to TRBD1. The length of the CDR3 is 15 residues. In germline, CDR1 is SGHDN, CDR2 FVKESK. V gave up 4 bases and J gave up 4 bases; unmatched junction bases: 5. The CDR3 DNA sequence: TGTGCCAGCAGCCGAGGACAGGGGGCCGGAGAGACCCAGTACTTC. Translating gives CASSRGQGAGETQYF.

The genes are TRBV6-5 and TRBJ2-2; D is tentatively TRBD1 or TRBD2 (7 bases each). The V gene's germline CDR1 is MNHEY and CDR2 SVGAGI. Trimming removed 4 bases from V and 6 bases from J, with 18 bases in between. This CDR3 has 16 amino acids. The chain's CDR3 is CASSSRQGGWSGELFF. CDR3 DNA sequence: TGTGCCAGCAGTTCCAGACAGGGAGGGTGGTCCGGGGAGCTGTTTTTT.

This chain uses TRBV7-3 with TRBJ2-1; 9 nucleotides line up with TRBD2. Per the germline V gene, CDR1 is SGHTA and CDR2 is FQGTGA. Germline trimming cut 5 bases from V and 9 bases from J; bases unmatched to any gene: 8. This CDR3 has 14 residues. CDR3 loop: CASSRLAERSEQFF. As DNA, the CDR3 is TGTGCCAGCAGCCGACTAGCGGAAAGGAGTGAGCAGTTCTTC.

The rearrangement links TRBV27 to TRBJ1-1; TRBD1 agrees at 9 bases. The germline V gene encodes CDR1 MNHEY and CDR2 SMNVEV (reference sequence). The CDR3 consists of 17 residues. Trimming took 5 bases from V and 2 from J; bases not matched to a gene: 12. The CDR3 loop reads CASSPIRTGAVNTEAFF. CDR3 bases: TGTGCCAGCAGTCCAATTCGGACAGGGGCCGTCAACACTGAAGCTTTCTTT.

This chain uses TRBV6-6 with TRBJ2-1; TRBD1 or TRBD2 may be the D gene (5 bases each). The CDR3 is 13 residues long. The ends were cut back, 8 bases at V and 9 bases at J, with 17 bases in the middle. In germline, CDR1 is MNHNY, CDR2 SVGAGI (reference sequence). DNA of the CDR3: TGTGCCAGCCGTAGAGGGGATGTTCCTGAGCAGTTCTTC. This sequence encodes CASRRGDVPEQFF.